This T cell receptor (beta chain) was sequenced for a study of PD-L1 blockade in urothelial cancer. Study-level information: Atezolizumab 1,200 mg was given intravenously every 3 weeks, starting 2014. It was at 3 weeks (second dose) and 6 weeks after treatment start that blood was analyzed.

V lost 4 bases and J 10 bases, leaving 13 bases between the germline ends. This CDR3 contains 12 residues. Germline CDR1 is SGHAT and CDR2 is FQNNGV. Time point: pretreatment peripheral blood. Measured with immunoSEQ multiplex PCR; TCRdb has only the in-frame clones, and not every one. The table records 72,000 or so clones, around 86% of them present only once. The rearrangement uses TRBV11-2 and TRBJ1-1; a weak D match, TRBD1 (6 bases). The sequence came from a man in his 60s with urothelial cancer. The specimen was PBMCs, collected around atezolizumab (anti-PD-L1) treatment. CDR3 in amino acids: CASSSVGGRAFF. The DNA of the CDR3 is TGTGCCAGCAGCTCAGTCGGGGGGCGAGCTTTCTTT.